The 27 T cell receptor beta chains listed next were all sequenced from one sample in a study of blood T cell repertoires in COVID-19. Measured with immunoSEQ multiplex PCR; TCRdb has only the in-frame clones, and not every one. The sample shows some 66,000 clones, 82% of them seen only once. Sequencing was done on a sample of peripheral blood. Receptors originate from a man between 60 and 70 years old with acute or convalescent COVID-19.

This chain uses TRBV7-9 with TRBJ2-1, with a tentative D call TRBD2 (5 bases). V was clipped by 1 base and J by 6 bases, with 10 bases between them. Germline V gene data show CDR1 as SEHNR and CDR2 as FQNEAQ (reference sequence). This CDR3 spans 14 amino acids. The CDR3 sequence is CASSLGLPRNEQFF. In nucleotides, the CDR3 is TGTGCCAGCAGCTTAGGACTACCCCGCAATGAGCAGTTCTTC. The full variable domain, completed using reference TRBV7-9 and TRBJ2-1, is DTGVSQNPRHKITKRGQNVTFRCDPISEHNRLYWYRQTLGQGPEFLTYFQNEAQLEKSRLLSDRFSAERPKGSFSTLEIQRTEQGDSAMYLCASSLGLPRNEQFFGPGTRLTVL.

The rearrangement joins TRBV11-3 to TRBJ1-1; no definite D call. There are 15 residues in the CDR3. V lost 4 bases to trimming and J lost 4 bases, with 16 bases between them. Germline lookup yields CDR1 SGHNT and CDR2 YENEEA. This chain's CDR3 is CASSSQLFTSTEAFF. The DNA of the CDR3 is TGTGCCAGCAGCTCCCAATTGTTTACGAGCACTGAAGCTTTCTTT.

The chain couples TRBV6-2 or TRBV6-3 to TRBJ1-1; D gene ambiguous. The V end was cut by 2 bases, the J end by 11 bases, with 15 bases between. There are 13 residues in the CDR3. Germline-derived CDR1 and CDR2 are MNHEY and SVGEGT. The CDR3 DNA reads TGTGCCAGCAGTTACGCGACCCTTACGAGGGCTTTCTTT. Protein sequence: CASSYATLTRAFF.

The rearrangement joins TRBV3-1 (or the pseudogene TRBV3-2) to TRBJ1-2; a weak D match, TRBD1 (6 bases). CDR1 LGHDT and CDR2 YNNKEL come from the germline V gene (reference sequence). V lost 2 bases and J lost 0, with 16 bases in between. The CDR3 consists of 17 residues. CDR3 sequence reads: CASSQFVGGEANYGYTF. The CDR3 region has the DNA TGTGCCAGCAGCCAATTCGTAGGGGGTGAAGCTAACTATGGCTACACCTTC.

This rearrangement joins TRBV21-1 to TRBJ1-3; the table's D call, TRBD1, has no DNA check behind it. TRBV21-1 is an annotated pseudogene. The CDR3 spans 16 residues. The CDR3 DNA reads TGTGCCAGCAGCAAAGCGCAAGACAGCCAAGGAAACACCATATATTTT. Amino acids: CASSKAQDSQGNTIYF.

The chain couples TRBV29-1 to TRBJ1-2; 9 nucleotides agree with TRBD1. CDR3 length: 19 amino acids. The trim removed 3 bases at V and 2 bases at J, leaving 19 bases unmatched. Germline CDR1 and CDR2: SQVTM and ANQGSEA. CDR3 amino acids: CSVDQIPGQGTLGNYGYTF. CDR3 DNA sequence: TGCAGCGTTGACCAAATTCCGGGACAGGGAACTCTCGGGAACTATGGCTACACCTTC.

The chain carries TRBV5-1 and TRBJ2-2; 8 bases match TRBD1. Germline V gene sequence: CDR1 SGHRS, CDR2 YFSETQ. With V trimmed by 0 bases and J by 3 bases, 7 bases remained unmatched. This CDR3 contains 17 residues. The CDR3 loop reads CASSLGPTTGDTGELFF. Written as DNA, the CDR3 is TGCGCCAGCAGCTTGGGCCCGACGACAGGGGACACCGGGGAGCTGTTTTTT.

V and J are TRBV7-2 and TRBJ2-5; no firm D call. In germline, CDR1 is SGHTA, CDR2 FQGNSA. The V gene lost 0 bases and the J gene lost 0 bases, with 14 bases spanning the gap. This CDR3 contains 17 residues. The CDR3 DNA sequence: TGTGCCAGCAGCTTAGCTTCTCCGACTGGTAACCAAGAGACCCAGTACTTC. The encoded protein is CASSLASPTGNQETQYF.

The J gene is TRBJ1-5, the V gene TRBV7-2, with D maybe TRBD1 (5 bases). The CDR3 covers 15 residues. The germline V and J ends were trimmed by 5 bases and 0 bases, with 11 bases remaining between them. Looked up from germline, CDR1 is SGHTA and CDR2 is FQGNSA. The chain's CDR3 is CASSPPGHSNQPQHF. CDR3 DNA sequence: TGTGCCAGCAGCCCACCCGGACATAGCAATCAGCCCCAGCATTTT.

The CDR3 sequence: CASLLNTEAFF. In DNA form, the CDR3 reads TGTGCCAGCCTCCTTAACACTGAAGCTTTCTTT. This sequence joins TRBV7-9 and TRBJ1-1; no firm D call. V lost 8 bases, J lost 2 bases, and 6 bases lay in between. The CDR3 is 11 residues long. Germline V gene data show CDR1 as SEHNR and CDR2 as FQNEAQ (reference sequence).

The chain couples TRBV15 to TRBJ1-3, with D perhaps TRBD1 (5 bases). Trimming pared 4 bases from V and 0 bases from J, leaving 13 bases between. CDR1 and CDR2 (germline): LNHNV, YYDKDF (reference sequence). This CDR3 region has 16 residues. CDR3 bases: TGTGCCACCAGCAAGACAGTTCCGGCCTCTGGAAACACCATATATTTT. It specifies CATSKTVPASGNTIYF. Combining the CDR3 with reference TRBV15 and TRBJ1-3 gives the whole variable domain DAMVIQNPRYQVTQFGKPVTLSCSQTLNHNVMYWYQQKSSQAPKLLFHYYDKDFNNEADTPDNFQSRRPNTSFCFLDIRSPGLGDTAMYLCATSKTVPASGNTIYFGEGSWLTVV.

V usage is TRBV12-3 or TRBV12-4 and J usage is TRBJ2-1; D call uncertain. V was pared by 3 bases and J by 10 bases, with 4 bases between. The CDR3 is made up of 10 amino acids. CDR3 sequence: CASSFREQFF. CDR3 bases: TGTGCCAGCAGTTTCCGGGAGCAGTTCTTC.

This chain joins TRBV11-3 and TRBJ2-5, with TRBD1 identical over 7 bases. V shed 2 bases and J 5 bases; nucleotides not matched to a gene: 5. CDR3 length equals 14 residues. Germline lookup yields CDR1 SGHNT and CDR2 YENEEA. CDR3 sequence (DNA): TGTGCCAGCAGCTTACAGGGGGTAGGGGAGACCCAGTACTTC. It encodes CASSLQGVGETQYF.

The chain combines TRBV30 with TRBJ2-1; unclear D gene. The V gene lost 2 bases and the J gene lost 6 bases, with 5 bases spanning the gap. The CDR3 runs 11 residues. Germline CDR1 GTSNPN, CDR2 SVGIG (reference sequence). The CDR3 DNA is TGTGCCTGGAGTATCTCCAATGAGCAGTTCTTC. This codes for CAWSISNEQFF.

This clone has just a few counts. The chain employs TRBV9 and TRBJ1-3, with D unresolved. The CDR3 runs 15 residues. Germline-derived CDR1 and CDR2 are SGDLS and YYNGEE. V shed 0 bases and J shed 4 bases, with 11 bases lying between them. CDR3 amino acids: CASSVGSGIGNTIYF. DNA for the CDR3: TGTGCCAGCAGCGTAGGATCGGGGATCGGAAACACCATATATTTT.

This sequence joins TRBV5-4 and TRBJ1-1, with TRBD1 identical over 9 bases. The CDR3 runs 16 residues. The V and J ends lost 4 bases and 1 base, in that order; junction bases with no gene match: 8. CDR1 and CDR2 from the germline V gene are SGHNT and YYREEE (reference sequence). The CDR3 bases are TGTGCCAGCAGCGCTGGAGGACAGGGGCGGAACACTGAAGCTTTCTTT. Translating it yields CASSAGGQGRNTEAFF.

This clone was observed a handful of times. The CDR3 DNA sequence: TGTGCCACCAGCGGGACCGCCAGGGGTAATTCACCCCTCCACTTT. Protein: CATSGTARGNSPLHF. The rearrangement links TRBV15 to TRBJ1-6; a possible D gene is TRBD1 (6 bases). Germline V gives CDR1 LNHNV, CDR2 YYDKDF (reference sequence). The CDR3 covers 15 residues. Trimming pared 5 bases from V and 6 bases from J, leaving 14 bases between.

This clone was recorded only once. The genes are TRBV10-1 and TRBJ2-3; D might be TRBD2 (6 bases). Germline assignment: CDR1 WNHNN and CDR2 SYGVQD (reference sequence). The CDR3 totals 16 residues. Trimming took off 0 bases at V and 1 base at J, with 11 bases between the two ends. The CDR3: CASSESVGGGTDTQYF. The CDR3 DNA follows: TGCGCCAGCAGTGAGTCTGTCGGGGGTGGCACAGATACGCAGTATTTT.

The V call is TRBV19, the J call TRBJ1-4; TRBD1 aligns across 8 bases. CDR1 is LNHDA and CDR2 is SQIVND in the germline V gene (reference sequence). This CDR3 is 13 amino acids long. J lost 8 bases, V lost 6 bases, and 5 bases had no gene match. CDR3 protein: CASSENRGEKLFF. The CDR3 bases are TGTGCCAGTAGCGAAAACAGGGGGGAAAAACTGTTTTTT. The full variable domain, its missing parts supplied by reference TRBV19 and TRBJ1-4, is DGGITQSPKYLFRKEGQNVTLSCEQNLNHDAMYWYRQDPGQGLRLIYYSQIVNDFQKGDIAEGYSVSREKKESFPLTVTSAQKNPTAFYLCASSENRGEKLFFGSGTQLSVL.

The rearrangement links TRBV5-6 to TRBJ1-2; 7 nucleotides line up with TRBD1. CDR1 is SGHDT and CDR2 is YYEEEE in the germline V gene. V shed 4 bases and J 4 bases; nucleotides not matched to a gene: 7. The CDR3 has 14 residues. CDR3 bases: TGTGCCAGCAGCCGGGACAGCTTGAGCTATGGCTACACCTTC. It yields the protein CASSRDSLSYGYTF.

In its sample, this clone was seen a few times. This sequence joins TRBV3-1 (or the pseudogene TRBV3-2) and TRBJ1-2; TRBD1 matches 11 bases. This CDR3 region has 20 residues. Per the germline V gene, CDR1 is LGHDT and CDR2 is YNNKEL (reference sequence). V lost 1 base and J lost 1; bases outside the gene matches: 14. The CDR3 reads CASSQALDRGLWGFNYGYTF. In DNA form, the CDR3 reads TGTGCCAGCAGCCAAGCCCTGGACAGGGGGCTTTGGGGGTTTAACTATGGCTACACCTTC.

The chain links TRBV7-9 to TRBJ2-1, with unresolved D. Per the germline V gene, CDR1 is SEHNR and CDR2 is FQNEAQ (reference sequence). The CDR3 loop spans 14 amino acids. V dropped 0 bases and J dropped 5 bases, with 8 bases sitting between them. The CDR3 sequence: CASSLAGSNNEQFF. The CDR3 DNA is TGTGCCAGCAGCTTAGCTGGCAGTAACAATGAGCAGTTCTTC.

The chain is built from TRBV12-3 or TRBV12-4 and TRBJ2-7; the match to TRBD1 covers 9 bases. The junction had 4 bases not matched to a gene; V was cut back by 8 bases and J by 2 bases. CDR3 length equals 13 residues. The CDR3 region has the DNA TGTGCCAGCGAGGGACAGGGTGCCTACGAGCAGTACTTC. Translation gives CASEGQGAYEQYF.

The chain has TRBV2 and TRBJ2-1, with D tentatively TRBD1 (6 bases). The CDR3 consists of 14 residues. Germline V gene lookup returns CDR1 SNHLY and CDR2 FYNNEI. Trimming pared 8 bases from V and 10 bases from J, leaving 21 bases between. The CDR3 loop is CASSGYRESGEQFF. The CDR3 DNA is TGTGCCAGCTCGGGCTACAGGGAGTCCGGGGAGCAGTTCTTC.

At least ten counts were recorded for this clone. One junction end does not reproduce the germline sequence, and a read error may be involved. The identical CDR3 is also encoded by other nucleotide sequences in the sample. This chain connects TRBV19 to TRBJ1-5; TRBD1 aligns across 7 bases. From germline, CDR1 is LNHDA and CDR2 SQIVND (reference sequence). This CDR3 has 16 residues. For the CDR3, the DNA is TGTGCCAGTAGCCTTAAGGGGGCGGGGGGTCCTCAGGCCCAGCATTTT. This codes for CASSLKGAGGPQAQHF.

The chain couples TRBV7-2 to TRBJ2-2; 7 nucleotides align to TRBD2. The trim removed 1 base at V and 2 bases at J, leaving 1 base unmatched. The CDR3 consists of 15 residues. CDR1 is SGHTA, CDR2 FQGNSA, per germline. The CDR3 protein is CASSLGGLNTGELFF. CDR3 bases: TGTGCCAGCAGCTTAGGGGGACTAAACACCGGGGAGCTGTTTTTT. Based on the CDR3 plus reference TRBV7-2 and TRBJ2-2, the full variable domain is GAGVSQSPSNKVTEKGKDVELRCDPISGHTALYWYRQSLGQGLEFLIYFQGNSAPDKSGLPSDRFSAERTGGSVSTLTIQRTQQEDSAVYLCASSLGGLNTGELFFGEGSRLTVL.

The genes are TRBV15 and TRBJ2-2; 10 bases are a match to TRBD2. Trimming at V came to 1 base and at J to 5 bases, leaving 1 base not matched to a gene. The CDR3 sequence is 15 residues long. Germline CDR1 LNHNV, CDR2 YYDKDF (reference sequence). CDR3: CATSRVLAGTGELFF. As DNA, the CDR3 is TGTGCCACCAGCAGAGTACTAGCGGGGACCGGGGAGCTGTTTTTT.